Listed below are T cell receptor beta chains from one sample, sequenced in a study of blood T cell repertoires in COVID-19. This table comes from immunoSEQ multiplex PCR, and its TCRdb copy is limited to in-frame clones, with some not included. The sample carries approximately 260,000 clones, roughly 85% recorded once. Sequencing was done on a sample of peripheral blood. The receptors shown here come from a man aged 55 to 70 who had recovered from COVID-19. Each CDR3 is given without its conserved first and last residue. The D gene is left open where the match is weak.

cdr3_aa v_call d_call
ATMDRATTGELF TRBV24-1 TRBD1
AWSVGQNYGYT TRBV30 TRBD1
ASSFSGQGGTEAF TRBV28 TRBD1
ASSRGGQNTYEQY TRBV5-4 TRBD2
ASSQQLISTSGANTGELF TRBV3-1/TRBV3-2 TRBD2
ASNPAGATGELF TRBV5-1 .
ASSKVGQSYEQY TRBV7-9 .
ASRDRGTYEQY TRBV19 TRBD1
ASSPSRGGETQY TRBV18 .
AWTQQGGTEAF TRBV30 .
ASSFEDTGELF TRBV7-9 .
ASSEGQGGTQY TRBV9 TRBD1
ASSVGTSGGIQY TRBV2 TRBD2
ASSLTTSSYEQY TRBV7-9 .
ASSLFQNTEAF TRBV7-3 .
ASSLFLAGGLTGELF TRBV27 TRBD2
ASSLEAGGPSSYNEQF TRBV5-1 .
ASSLRLAGIKDNEQF TRBV27 TRBD2
ASSPSVRVLGNEQF TRBV5-1 .
ASSQVTGIVNEKLF TRBV4-1 .
ASSASGSWNEQF TRBV5-4 TRBD2
AISESRGGSYNEQF TRBV10-3 TRBD2
ASSQGGWTGHPYEQY TRBV3-1/TRBV3-2 TRBD1
ASSPRQGETQTQY TRBV5-4 TRBD1
ASSLQQGYEQY TRBV5-1 .
ASSLSRLNTEAF TRBV7-9 .
ASGTAGNSYEQY TRBV9 .
ASSLGRSDSPLH TRBV5-1 .
ASSVMGGEQY TRBV9 .
ASSRQGLSYNEQF TRBV6-5 TRBD1
ASSQTTLAGIDNEQF TRBV4-1 TRBD2
ASSLLGQANSPLH TRBV5-6 TRBD1
ASSPGQGLHYGYT TRBV7-2 .
ASSLWGTTTYEQY TRBV5-6 TRBD2
ASSQRAGDGSPLH TRBV3-1/TRBV3-2 .
ASSELDRGRSPLH TRBV25-1 TRBD1
ACNIQGPEAF TRBV30 TRBD1
SASLSRGSTGELF TRBV20-1 TRBD1
ASSSGYQPQH TRBV5-6 .
ASSRLGAGGLHEQY TRBV7-6 TRBD2
ASSLSRGTGELF TRBV6-5 .
ASSPKGGGSGSLEQF TRBV5-4 TRBD2
AWSPQGVGNQPQH TRBV30 TRBD1
ASSAESNSPLH TRBV10-1 .
ATSDRTESTDTQY TRBV24-1 .
ASGQGNKAF TRBV12-3/TRBV12-4 TRBD1
AISGPPGQGNNEQF TRBV10-3 TRBD1
ASSDGKTSGRPPYNEQF TRBV6-1 TRBD2
ASSWDSVGRSNQPQH TRBV5-4 TRBD1
ASSPMSRDRAKQF TRBV5-1 TRBD1
ASSLSLAGASYNEQF TRBV5-5 TRBD2
ASSWALAGRSYEQY TRBV28 TRBD2